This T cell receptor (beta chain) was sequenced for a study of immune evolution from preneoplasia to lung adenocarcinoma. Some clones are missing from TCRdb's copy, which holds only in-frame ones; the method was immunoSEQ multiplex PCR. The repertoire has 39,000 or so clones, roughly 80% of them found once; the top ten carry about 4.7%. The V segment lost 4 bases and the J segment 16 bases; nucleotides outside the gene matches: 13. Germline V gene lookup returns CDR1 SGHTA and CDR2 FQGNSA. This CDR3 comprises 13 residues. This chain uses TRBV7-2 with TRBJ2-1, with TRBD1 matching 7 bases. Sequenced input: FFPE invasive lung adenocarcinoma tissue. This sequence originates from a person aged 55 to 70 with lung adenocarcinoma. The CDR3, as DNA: TGTGCCAGCAGCTCACCCCCGACAGGGAGTAAATTCTTC. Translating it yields CASSSPPTGSKFF.